The source of this T cell receptor (beta chain) is a study of post-analysis software for immune sequencing data. Built from TCR beta cDNA, the libraries had unique molecular identifiers in them. T cells, roughly 0.95 to 10 million of them, yielded approximately 530,000 cDNA molecules. Using its own MiXCR run on the PCR reads, TCRdb lists one record per CDR3 protein. The data contain 750,000 to 950,000 distinct CDR3 sequences, roughly 46% of them singletons. As concerns this clonotype: The antigen is undetermined.

Study results and limitations: Among multiple sclerosis patients, normalized Chao1 diversity was significantly below that of controls.

Sequencing was done on a sample of blood. This clonotype was obtained from a girl between 10 and 17 years old with multiple sclerosis.

The chain's CDR3 is CAAGALDEQFF. CDR3 nucleotide sequence: TGTGCAGCCGGGGCCCTAGACGAGCAGTTCTTC. The chain joins TRBV27 to TRBJ2-1, with D perhaps TRBD1 or TRBD2 (5 bases each). CDR1 is MNHEY and CDR2 is SMNVEV in the germline V gene (reference sequence). This CDR3 has 11 residues.